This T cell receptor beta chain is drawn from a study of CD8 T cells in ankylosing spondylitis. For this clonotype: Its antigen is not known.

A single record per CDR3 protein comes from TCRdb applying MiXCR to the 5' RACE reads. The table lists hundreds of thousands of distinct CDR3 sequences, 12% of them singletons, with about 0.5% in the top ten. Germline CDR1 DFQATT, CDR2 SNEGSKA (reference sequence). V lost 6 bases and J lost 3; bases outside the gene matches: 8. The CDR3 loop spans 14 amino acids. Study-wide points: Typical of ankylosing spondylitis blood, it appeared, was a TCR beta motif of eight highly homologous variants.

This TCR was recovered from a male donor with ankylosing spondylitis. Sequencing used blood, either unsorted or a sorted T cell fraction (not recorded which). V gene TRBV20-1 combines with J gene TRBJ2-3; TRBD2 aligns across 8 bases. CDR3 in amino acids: CSALPGGPTDTQYF. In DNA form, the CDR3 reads TGCAGTGCCCTCCCGGGAGGGCCTACAGATACGCAGTATTTT.